The T cell receptor (beta chain) under discussion was sequenced for a study of CD4 T cells in relation to SARS-CoV-2 and coronaviruses (dated by TCRdb to the early 2020s). About the study as a whole: The ViraFEST assay cultured PBMCs with antigen for about eleven days, then sequenced TCR beta CDR3s to find antigen-specific clonal expansions. An HIV-1 Nef peptide pool or a culture without peptide was used as the negative reference condition. Samples from three pre-COVID donors and the naive versus memory experiments were sequenced with the Adaptive Biotechnologies TCR-sequencing kit; other data were Illumina-based. The study assessed, at the TCR clonotype level, memory CD4+ T cell crossreactivity between SARS-CoV-2 and common cold coronavirus spike proteins. Using patient-derived lymphoblastoid cell lines, the shared crossreactive spike epitopes were mapped to their HLA restriction. For other donors in the study, expansion assays were sequenced with a different, Illumina-based TCR-beta assay.

The CDR3 spans 15 residues, from the cysteine through the phenylalanine. Kept here is only the CDR3 DNA, which spans 45 bases and is read in frame from base 1. CDR1 is given as SGHRS and CDR2 as YFSETQ, both from the germline V gene. V is clipped by 5 bases and J by 3 bases, and the sequence between their germline boundaries is 18 bases long. The investigation overall reported the following: Crossreactivity analysis centred on spike protein, so crossreactivity against other viral proteins was not assessed. About 65% of donors had memory CD4+ clonotypes that crossrecognized SARS-CoV-2 and at least one common cold coronavirus spike. The study was constrained by small numbers of patients and of tested TCRs. Because no donor provided both pre-pandemic and post-infection samples, tracing the source of pre-existing responses was limited. Compared with monoreactive clones, crossreactive clones had significantly weaker SARS-CoV-2-driven expansion, a result consistent with antigenic imprinting.

Library preparation employed the immunoSEQ multiplex PCR assay. Concerning the study's data processing: Preprocessing removed nonproductive sequences and CDR3s not starting with C, not ending with F or W, or shorter than 7 amino acids. Antigen-specific clonotypes were called with the MANAFEST web app, based on expansion relative to reference and other culture wells. To be counted as positive, a clone had to show significant expansion compared with the reference culture, at an FDR below 0.05, in 2 of 3 replicate wells. For a clone to be considered positive, significant expansion relative to all other tandem wells and an odds ratio above 5 were also required. After three terminal residues were trimmed from each end, CDR3 homology was quantified as pairwise Levenshtein distance using the stringdist R package. TCRdb took this table from immuneACCESS and kept in-frame rearrangements with V and J called. Such tables lack part of the clones; where checked against another copy, unresolved V genes explain under half of the gap, and the rest is unexplained. V and J calls and clone size are given by that table; D and trimming were obtained from the DNA. Counted in this sample were almost 30,000 clones; 70% to 85% of them appeared once. The top ten clones comprise approximately 14% of the sample.

This clone appeared a single time. The antigen it recognizes is unknown. Base qualities are missing; no much larger clone stands one base away. CD4+ T cells from unexposed donors were collected before the COVID-19 pandemic (2011-2018). After 10 to 11 days of culture, CD4+ T cells were isolated with the EasySep CD4+ T cell isolation kit. As cell number allowed, CD4+ T cells from unexposed donors were tested for reactivity to SARS-CoV-2 S and N and to four common cold coronavirus spike pools. Each well held 1.5 million to 2.5 million PBMCs cultured in IMDM containing approximately 4.7% human AB serum and roughly 10 IU/ml IL-2. Half of the culture medium was replaced with fresh IL-2-containing medium on days 3 and 7. In general, triplicate replicate wells were used for every peptide culture condition. The leukapheresis product for the unexposed donors was obtained through commercial purchase. Ficoll-Paque PLUS gradient centrifugation was used to isolate PBMCs from either whole blood or leukapheresis product. The PBMCs went either fresh into the expansion assay or into cryopreservation at -140 degrees C. The QIAamp Micro DNA Kit was used to extract genomic DNA from the CD4+ T cells.

The sample was CD4+ T cells from PBMCs, cultured in vitro. The rearrangement combines TRBV5-1 with TRBJ2-7, with a tentative D gene TRBD2 over 6 matching bases. The receptor was derived from a human donor in good health. The CDR3 region reads CASSPSVGGGYEQYF. In nucleotides, the sequence is TGCGCCAGCAGTCCTTCCGTGGGGGGAGGCTACGAGCAGTACTTC.